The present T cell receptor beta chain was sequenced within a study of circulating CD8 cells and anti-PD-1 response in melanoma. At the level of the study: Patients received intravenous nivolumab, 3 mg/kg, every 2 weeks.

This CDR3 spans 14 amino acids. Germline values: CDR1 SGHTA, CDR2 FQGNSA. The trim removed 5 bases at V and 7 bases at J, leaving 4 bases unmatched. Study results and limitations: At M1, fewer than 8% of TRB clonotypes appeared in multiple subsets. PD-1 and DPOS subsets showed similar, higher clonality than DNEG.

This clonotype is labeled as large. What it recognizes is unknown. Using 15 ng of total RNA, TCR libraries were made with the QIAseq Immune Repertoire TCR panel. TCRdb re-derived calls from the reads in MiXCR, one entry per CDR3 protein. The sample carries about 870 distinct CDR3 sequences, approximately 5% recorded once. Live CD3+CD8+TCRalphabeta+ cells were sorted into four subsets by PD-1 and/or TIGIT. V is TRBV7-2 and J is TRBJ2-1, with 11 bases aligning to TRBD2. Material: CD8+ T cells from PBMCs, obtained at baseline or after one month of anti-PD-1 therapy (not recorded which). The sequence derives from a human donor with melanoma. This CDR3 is CASSLTSGKNEQFF. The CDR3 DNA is TGTGCCAGCAGCCTGACTAGCGGGAAGAATGAGCAGTTCTTC. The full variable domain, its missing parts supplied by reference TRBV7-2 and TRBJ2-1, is GAGVSQSPSNKVTEKGKDVELRCDPISGHTALYWYRQSLGQGLEFLIYFQGNSAPDKSGLPSDRFSAERTGGSVSTLTIQRTQQEDSAVYLCASSLTSGKNEQFFGPGTRLTVL.